This T cell receptor (beta chain) was captured by sequencing in a study of T cells expressing NK-cell markers. Germline CDR1 DFQATT, CDR2 SNEGSKA (reference sequence). The CDR3 has 16 amino acids. In regard to this clonotype: The antigen remains unidentified.

Study-wide findings and caveats: Uncertainty persisted over the HCMV specificity of expanded NKG2C+ T cell clones.

Libraries used 5'RACE template switching adding universal primer site and UMIs. TCRdb reprocessed the 5' RACE reads, with one entry per CDR3 protein and no DNA. With about 160,000 distinct CDR3 sequences in the sample, the ten largest clones hold 20%. The rearrangement joins TRBV20-1 to TRBJ2-3; TCRdb returns TRBD2, unconfirmable since there is no DNA. The clonotype originates from a man between 18 and 69 years old in good health. The sequencing input was blood T cells: a sorted CD56 or NKG2C T cell subset, CD4+ or CD8+ T cells, or bulk PBMC T cells (not recorded which). The chain's CDR3 is CSARDLAGTWADTQYF.